Below, one TCR beta chain is given with its context. Its antigen is undetermined. This is likely a read error, given that the CDR3 carries no conserved phenylalanine or tryptophan at its end. These data are taken from a study of blood T cells in healthy people across ages. V was clipped by 1 base and J by 0 bases, with 6 bases between them. The CDR3 length is 14 residues. Germline values: CDR1 SGHTA, CDR2 FQGNSA. Alongside a J-beta primer mix, a sample-barcoded 5' primer served in a second PCR lasting about 7 to 11 cycles. TCRdb reprocessed the 5' RACE reads via MiXCR and lists one record per CDR3 protein. The sample holds just over 1 million distinct CDR3 sequences; more than 35% are singletons and the top ten take around 18%. Study-wide results and caveats: Donor CMV status was unknown, possibly confounding expanded clonotype changes. Estimated diversity across one million T cells was deemed an underestimate.

The receptor comes from a woman aged 55-69 years in good health. The rearrangement links TRBV7-2 to TRBJ1-2; D not resolved. Sequences were obtained from blood. The CDR3 spells CASSLGAANYGYTL. The CDR3 bases are TGTGCCAGCAGCTTAGGGGCAGCTAACTATGGCTACACCCTC.